These T cell receptor beta chains were read from a single sample in a study of CD4 T cells in lung cancer. Clones were read by immunoSEQ multiplex PCR, and TCRdb kept only the in-frame ones, dropping some. The table has approximately 1,200 clones, around three fifths seen once; the top ten hold about 66%. No antigens are known for them. Sequenced input: cultured cells derived from lung. The receptor set was obtained from a woman aged 55-69 years with non-small cell lung cancer. CDR3s include the opening cysteine and the closing phenylalanine or tryptophan. Fields, in order: V gene, J gene, CDR3 protein.

>TRBV7-2|TRBJ2-4
CASSVQIPGGIQYF
>TRBV6-5|TRBJ1-1
CASSLQTGRGTEAFF
>TRBV27|TRBJ2-3
CAAISTDTQYF
>TRBV7-8|TRBJ1-6
CASSLASTGKTPLHF
>TRBV18|TRBJ1-2
CASSRLGGSGYTF
>TRBV7-2|TRBJ2-2
CASRQLAGGLQITGELFF
>TRBV6-6|TRBJ2-3
CASRGPGQGLDTQYF
>TRBV7-6|TRBJ2-7
CASSSGPNYEQYF
>TRBV10-3|TRBJ1-2
CASSEWSAYGYTF
>TRBV7-9|TRBJ1-2
CASSPTGEHYGYTF
>TRBV28|TRBJ1-2
CASSPTAGRSTYGYTF
>TRBV11-2|TRBJ2-5
CASSLDPGQETQYF
>TRBV5-1|TRBJ1-6
CASSLGQNSPLHF
>TRBV13|TRBJ2-2
CASSLRIGELFF
>TRBV6-5|TRBJ1-1
CASSSLGLTGTEAFF
>TRBV7-3|TRBJ1-1
CASSSQPAGSNTEAFF
>TRBV6-5|TRBJ2-3
CASTPGLEADTQYF
>TRBV11-2|TRBJ2-1
CASSLDQGFHEQFF
>TRBV2|TRBJ1-4
CASSDNRARMGANEKLFF
>TRBV13|TRBJ1-2
CASSTQGTDYGYTF
>TRBV7-9|TRBJ1-4
CASSSLGVTTNEKLFF
>TRBV7-9|TRBJ1-5
CASSLTGAGDQPQHF
>TRBV7-9|TRBJ1-1
CASSPTTGRTEAFF
>TRBV7-8|TRBJ1-3
CASSPQGAPFSHTIYF
>TRBV5-1|TRBJ2-3
CASSPLAGSTDTQYF
>TRBV7-3|TRBJ1-1
CASSLSRAGGEAFF
>TRBV13|TRBJ2-7
CASSQTRGAPRNF
>TRBV7-9|TRBJ2-1
CASSLGAGAYNEQFF
>TRBV6-5|TRBJ1-2
CASSYSNSNYGYTF
>TRBV11-2|TRBJ1-6
CASSLDAINSPLHF
>TRBV6-1|TRBJ1-2
CASSVGRVTLNYGYTF
>TRBV7-9|TRBJ2-1
CASSPGQGVAPSYNEQFF
>TRBV19|TRBJ2-3
CASSTRDTDTQYF
>TRBV28|TRBJ1-2
CASSFRTEDANYGYTF
>TRBV7-8|TRBJ2-6
CASSSIQGARGANVLTF
>TRBV6-1|TRBJ2-3
CASSEVGGGAPLVTQYF
>TRBV5-6|TRBJ1-2
CASRFDSRYGYTF
>TRBV7-3|TRBJ1-2
CASSLTGGGGYGYTF
>TRBV11-3|TRBJ2-5
CASSLEETQYF
>TRBV28|TRBJ2-7
CASSLLGRGGFYEQYF
>TRBV6-1|TRBJ1-6
CASTDGTAYNSPLHF
>TRBV5-1|TRBJ2-5
CASSLVTAGVETQYF
>TRBV4-3|TRBJ1-1
CASSQTGREAFF